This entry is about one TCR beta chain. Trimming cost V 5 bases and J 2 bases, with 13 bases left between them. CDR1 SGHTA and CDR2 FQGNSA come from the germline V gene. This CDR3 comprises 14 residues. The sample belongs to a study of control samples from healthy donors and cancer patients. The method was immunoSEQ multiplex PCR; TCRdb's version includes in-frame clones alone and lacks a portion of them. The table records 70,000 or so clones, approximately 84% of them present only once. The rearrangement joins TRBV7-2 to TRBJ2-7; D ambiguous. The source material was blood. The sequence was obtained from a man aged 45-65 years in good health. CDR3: CASSTLGGAYEQYF. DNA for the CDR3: TGTGCCAGCAGCACCCTTGGCGGCGCCTACGAGCAGTACTTC.